One sample yielded the 20 T cell receptor beta chains listed below, sequenced in a study of blood T cell repertoires in COVID-19. Repertoires were generated with immunoSEQ multiplex PCR, while TCRdb's copy carries only in-frame clones and drops some. The sample carries 150,000 to 200,000 clones, around 79% recorded once. The material sequenced was PBMCs or T cells enriched from blood (not recorded which). These receptors all stem from a man in his fifties who had recovered from COVID-19.

Here the CDR3 reads CASSYGGRDQPQHF. In DNA, the CDR3 is TGTGCCAGCAGTTACGGGGGGAGGGATCAGCCCCAGCATTTT. The chain joins TRBV6-5 to TRBJ1-5, with D perhaps TRBD1 (5 bases). This CDR3 contains 14 residues. Germline V gene data show CDR1 as MNHEY and CDR2 as SVGAGI. V was pared by 2 bases and J by 5 bases, with 10 bases between.

This clone was seen a few times. The chain recombines TRBV7-2 with TRBJ2-5; maybe TRBD2 (5 bases). V was shortened by 5 bases and J by 1 base, with 14 bases between the two germline ends. There are 15 residues in the CDR3. CDR1 is SGHTA and CDR2 is FQGNSA in the germline V gene. CDR3 loop: CASSQRSSFQETQYF. CDR3 DNA: TGTGCCAGCAGCCAGCGGTCTAGTTTCCAAGAGACCCAGTACTTC. Drawing the rest from reference TRBV7-2 and TRBJ2-5, the complete variable domain is GAGVSQSPSNKVTEKGKDVELRCDPISGHTALYWYRQSLGQGLEFLIYFQGNSAPDKSGLPSDRFSAERTGGSVSTLTIQRTQQEDSAVYLCASSQRSSFQETQYFGPGTRLLVL.

This clone came up many times. The chain combines TRBV15 with TRBJ2-5, with D possibly being TRBD2 (5 bases). CDR1 and CDR2 from the germline V gene are LNHNV and YYDKDF (reference sequence). Trimming stripped 0 bases from V and 7 bases from J, with 15 bases between. This CDR3 spans 15 amino acids. The CDR3 region has the DNA TGTGCCACCAGCAGAGATTGGCTAGCTGGCGGGACCCAGTACTTC. Translating gives CATSRDWLAGGTQYF.

V gene TRBV6-5 combines with J gene TRBJ2-1; a possible D gene is TRBD2 (6 bases). Trimming stripped 8 bases from V and 10 bases from J, with 18 bases between. The CDR3 covers 13 residues. The germline V gene has CDR1 MNHEY and CDR2 SVGAGI. CDR3: CASLKGGAGEQFF. CDR3 DNA: TGTGCCAGCCTCAAAGGAGGGGCAGGGGAGCAGTTCTTC.

This clone was detected a few times. Distinct nucleotide sequences in the sample also encode this CDR3. The rearrangement uses TRBV27 and TRBJ1-2; a weak D match, TRBD1 (6 bases). The germline V gene encodes CDR1 MNHEY and CDR2 SMNVEV (reference sequence). The length of the CDR3 is 12 residues. V was clipped by 2 bases and J by 5 bases, with 6 bases between them. The CDR3 nucleotides read TGTGCCAGCAGTTTACAGGGGTATGGCTACACCTTC. Amino acids: CASSLQGYGYTF.

This rearrangement joins TRBV28 to TRBJ2-7; D is perhaps TRBD2 (6 bases). This CDR3 has 14 amino acids. Germline CDR1 MDHEN, CDR2 SYDVKM. V dropped 5 bases and J dropped 3 bases, with 14 bases sitting between them. The CDR3 loop reads CASSTRRGNYEQYF. In DNA, the CDR3 is TGTGCCAGCAGTACAAGACGCGGGAACTACGAGCAGTACTTC.

The chain joins TRBV7-3 to TRBJ2-7; D is perhaps TRBD2 (7 bases). Germline CDR1 SGHTA, CDR2 FQGTGA. Trimming stripped 8 bases from V and 2 bases from J, with 22 bases between. The CDR3 runs 16 residues. CDR3 amino acids: CASGPGEGHGPYEQYF. The CDR3 bases are TGTGCCAGCGGCCCGGGGGAGGGACATGGCCCCTACGAGCAGTACTTC.

The chain has TRBV12-3 or TRBV12-4 and TRBJ2-1; no clear D gene. This CDR3 comprises 13 residues. Between the trimmed V and J ends, which lost 7 bases and 4 bases, there was a span of 11 bases. This chain's CDR3 is CASTPTGYNEQFF. CDR3 in DNA: TGTGCCAGCACCCCCACCGGGTACAATGAGCAGTTCTTC.

The chain couples TRBV6-6 to TRBJ1-1, with 7 bases aligning to TRBD1. Trimming cost V 5 bases and J 0 bases; bases outside gene matches: 12. This CDR3 spans 17 amino acids. Germline CDR1 and CDR2: MNHNY and SVGAGI (reference sequence). Here the CDR3 reads CASSLLDRSSLNTEAFF. CDR3 nucleotide sequence: TGTGCCAGCAGTCTCTTGGACAGGTCGTCACTGAACACTGAAGCTTTCTTT.

V is TRBV7-6 and J is TRBJ1-3; TRBD1 agrees at 7 bases. CDR3 length: 16 residues. Germline CDR1 is SGHVS and CDR2 is FNYEAQ. V lost 1 base, J lost 3 bases, and 6 bases stayed unmatched. CDR3 amino acids: CASSLGATGNGNTIYF. DNA of the CDR3: TGTGCCAGCAGCTTAGGGGCGACAGGGAATGGAAACACCATATATTTT. The full variable domain, in which reference TRBV7-6 and TRBJ1-3 provide the parts outside the CDR3, is GAGVSQSPRYKVTKRGQDVALRCDPISGHVSLYWYRQALGQGPEFLTYFNYEAQQDKSGLPNDRFSAERPEGSISTLTIQRTEQRDSAMYRCASSLGATGNGNTIYFGEGSWLTVV.

The chain uses TRBV15 and TRBJ2-7, with 12 bases aligning to TRBD1. Germline V CDR1 and CDR2: LNHNV, YYDKDF (reference sequence). Losses at the gene ends were 1 base for V and 3 bases for J; bases not matched to a gene: 4. CDR3 length equals 16 residues. CDR3 sequence: CATSRGDRGLNYEQYF. CDR3 nucleotides: TGTGCCACCAGCAGAGGGGACAGGGGGCTAAACTACGAGCAGTACTTC.

The chain has TRBV6-5 and TRBJ1-1; a weak D match, TRBD1 (5 bases). Trimming stripped 2 bases from V and 0 bases from J, with 10 bases between. Germline V gene data show CDR1 as MNHEY and CDR2 as SVGAGI. This CDR3 is built from 15 residues. The CDR3 bases are TGTGCCAGCAGTTACAAGGGGCTTGTGAACACTGAAGCTTTCTTT. Its translation is CASSYKGLVNTEAFF.

This clone appeared a single time. The chain couples TRBV12-3 or TRBV12-4 to TRBJ2-7; possibly TRBD2 for D (5 bases). The CDR3 extends over 13 amino acids. Trimming removed 3 bases from V and 11 bases from J, with 17 bases in between. CDR3 nucleotide sequence: TGTGCCAGCAGTTTCCGTTGGCCGCCGAGGGAGTACTTC. Its translation is CASSFRWPPREYF.

A word on this clone: Other DNA sequences in this sample translate to the same CDR3. The V call is TRBV6-5, the J call TRBJ1-5; D is perhaps TRBD1 (6 bases). V was clipped by 5 bases and J by 3 bases, with 11 bases between them. The CDR3 is 14 residues long. The germline V gene encodes CDR1 MNHEY and CDR2 SVGAGI. The CDR3 nucleotides read TGTGCCAGCAGTCTAGGGGGTTACAATCAGCCCCAGCATTTT. As protein: CASSLGGYNQPQHF.

This clone has only a few counts. V and J are TRBV3-1 (or the pseudogene TRBV3-2) and TRBJ2-1; 9 nucleotides align to TRBD2. The CDR3 has 19 amino acids. V lost 0 bases, J lost 2 bases, and 11 bases stayed unmatched. Per germline, CDR1 LGHDT and CDR2 YNNKEL (reference sequence). CDR3 sequence: CASSQDPGIAGVPYNEQFF. Written as DNA, the CDR3 is TGTGCCAGCAGCCAAGATCCTGGGATAGCGGGGGTCCCCTACAATGAGCAGTTCTTC.

This chain uses TRBV14 with TRBJ2-1, with TRBD1 identical over 11 bases. CDR1 is SGHDN and CDR2 is FVKESK in the germline V gene. This CDR3 contains 17 residues. The V and J ends lost 1 base and 8 bases, in that order; junction bases with no gene match: 10. In DNA, the CDR3 is TGTGCCAGCAGCCAAGCCGCCGGGACAGGGGGTAAACATGAGCAGTTCTTC. Amino acids: CASSQAAGTGGKHEQFF. The full variable domain, in which reference TRBV14 and TRBJ2-1 provide the parts outside the CDR3, is EAGVTQFPSHSVIEKGQTVTLRCDPISGHDNLYWYRRVMGKEIKFLLHFVKESKQDESGMPNNRFLAERTGGTYSTLKVQPAELEDSGVYFCASSQAAGTGGKHEQFFGPGTRLTVL.

In its sample, this clone was seen a few times. The V and J genes are TRBV5-4 and TRBJ1-2; D is unresolved. CDR1 is SGHNT, CDR2 YYREEE, per germline (reference sequence). Trimming pared 5 bases from V and 6 bases from J, leaving 14 bases between. This CDR3 is built from 13 residues. The DNA of the CDR3 is TGTGCCAGCAGTTACCCGGGTGGAGATGGCTACACCTTC. It encodes CASSYPGGDGYTF.

This clone came up once. This chain links TRBV6-4 with TRBJ1-2; no clear D. The germline gives CDR1 MRHNA, CDR2 SNTAGT. This CDR3 has 14 amino acids. The V end was cut by 8 bases, the J end by 7 bases, with 20 bases between. Written as DNA, the CDR3 is TGTGCCAGCCGTTCTTCGTCACACCTTGCTGGCTACACCTTC. It yields the protein CASRSSSHLAGYTF.

This clone occurred a few times. The chain links TRBV19 to TRBJ1-4, with a tentative D call TRBD1 (6 bases). V lost 9 bases and J 8 bases, leaving 19 bases between the germline ends. Per the germline V gene, CDR1 is LNHDA and CDR2 is SQIVND (reference sequence). The CDR3 sequence is 14 residues long. The CDR3 DNA follows: TGTGCCAGCCGGTCGGCAGGGGACGTAGAAAAACTGTTTTTT. The encoded protein is CASRSAGDVEKLFF.

V is TRBV19 and J is TRBJ2-4; TRBD2 agrees at 8 bases. The CDR3 is made up of 14 amino acids. V lost 3 bases, J lost 8 bases, and 6 bases stayed unmatched. Germline V gene lookup returns CDR1 LNHDA and CDR2 SQIVND (reference sequence). CDR3 region: CASSMGLGYDIQYF. The CDR3 DNA is TGTGCCAGTAGTATGGGACTAGGGTACGACATTCAGTACTTC.